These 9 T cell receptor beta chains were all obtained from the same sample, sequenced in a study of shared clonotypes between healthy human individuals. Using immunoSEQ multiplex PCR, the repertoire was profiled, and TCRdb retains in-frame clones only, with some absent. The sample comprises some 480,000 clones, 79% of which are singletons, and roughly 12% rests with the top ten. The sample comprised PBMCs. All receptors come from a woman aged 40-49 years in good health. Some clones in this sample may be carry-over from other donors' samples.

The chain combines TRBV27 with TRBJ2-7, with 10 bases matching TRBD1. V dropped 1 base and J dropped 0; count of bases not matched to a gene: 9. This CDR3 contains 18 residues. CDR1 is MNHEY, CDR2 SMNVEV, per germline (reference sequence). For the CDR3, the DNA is TGTGCCAGCAGTTTATATGGGGGGACAGGGGCTTTCTCCTACGAGCAGTACTTC. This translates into CASSLYGGTGAFSYEQYF.

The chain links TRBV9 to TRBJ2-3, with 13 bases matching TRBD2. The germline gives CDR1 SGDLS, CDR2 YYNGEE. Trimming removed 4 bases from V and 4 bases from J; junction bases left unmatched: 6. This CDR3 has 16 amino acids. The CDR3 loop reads CASSPTGTSGADTQYF. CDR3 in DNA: TGTGCCAGCAGCCCGACCGGGACTAGCGGGGCAGATACGCAGTATTTT.

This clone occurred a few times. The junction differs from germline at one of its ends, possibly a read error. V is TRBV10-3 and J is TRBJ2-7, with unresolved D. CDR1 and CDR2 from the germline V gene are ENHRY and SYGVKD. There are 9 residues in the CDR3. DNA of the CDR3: TGTGCCATCAGTGACCCCCCCCGCTTC. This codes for CAISDPPRF.

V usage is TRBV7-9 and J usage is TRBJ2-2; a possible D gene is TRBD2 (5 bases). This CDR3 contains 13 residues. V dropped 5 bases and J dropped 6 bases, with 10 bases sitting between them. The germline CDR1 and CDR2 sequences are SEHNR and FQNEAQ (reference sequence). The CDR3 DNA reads TGTGCCAGCAGCGTTAGCGTTGCCGGGGAGCTGTTTTTT. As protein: CASSVSVAGELFF.

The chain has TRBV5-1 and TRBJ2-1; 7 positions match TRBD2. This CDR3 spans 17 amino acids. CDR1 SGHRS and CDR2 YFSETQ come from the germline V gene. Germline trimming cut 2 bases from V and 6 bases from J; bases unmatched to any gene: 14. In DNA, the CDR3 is TGCGCCAGCAGCTTCCGGGGAGGGGCAGTTGGGCTCAATGAGCAGTTCTTC. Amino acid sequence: CASSFRGGAVGLNEQFF.

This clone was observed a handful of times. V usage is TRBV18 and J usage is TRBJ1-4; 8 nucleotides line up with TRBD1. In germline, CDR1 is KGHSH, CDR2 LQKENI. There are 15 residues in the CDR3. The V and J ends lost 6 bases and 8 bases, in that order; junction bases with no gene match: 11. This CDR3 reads CASSPGGAVKEKLFF. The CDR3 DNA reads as TGTGCCAGCTCTCCAGGGGGCGCGGTTAAGGAAAAACTGTTTTTT. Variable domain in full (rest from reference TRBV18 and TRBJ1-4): NAGVMQNPRHLVRRRGQEARLRCSPMKGHSHVYWYRQLPEEGLKFMVYLQKENIIDESGMPKERFSAEFPKEGPSILRIQQVVRGDSAAYFCASSPGGAVKEKLFFGSGTQLSVL.

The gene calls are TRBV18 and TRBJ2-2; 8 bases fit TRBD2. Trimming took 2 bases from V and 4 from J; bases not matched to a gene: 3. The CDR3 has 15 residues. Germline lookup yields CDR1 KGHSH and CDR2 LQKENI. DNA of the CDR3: TGTGCCAGCTCACCATATCGGGAGGGCACCGGGGAGCTGTTTTTT. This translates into CASSPYREGTGELFF.

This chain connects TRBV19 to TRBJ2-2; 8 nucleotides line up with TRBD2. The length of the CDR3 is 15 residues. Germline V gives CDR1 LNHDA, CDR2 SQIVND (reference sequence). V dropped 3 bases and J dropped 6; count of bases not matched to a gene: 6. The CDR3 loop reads CASSISGGAPGELFF. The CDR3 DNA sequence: TGTGCCAGTAGTATTTCGGGGGGGGCGCCCGGGGAGCTGTTTTTT. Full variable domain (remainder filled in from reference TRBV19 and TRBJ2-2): DGGITQSPKYLFRKEGQNVTLSCEQNLNHDAMYWYRQDPGQGLRLIYYSQIVNDFQKGDIAEGYSVSREKKESFPLTVTSAQKNPTAFYLCASSISGGAPGELFFGEGSRLTVL.

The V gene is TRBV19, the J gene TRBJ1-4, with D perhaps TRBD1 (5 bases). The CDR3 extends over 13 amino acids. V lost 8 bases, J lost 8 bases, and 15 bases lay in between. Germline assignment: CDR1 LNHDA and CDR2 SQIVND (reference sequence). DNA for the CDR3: TGTGCCAGTGAGGGGCAGGGAGGCGAAAAACTGTTTTTT. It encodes CASEGQGGEKLFF.